These 29 T cell receptor beta chains originate from one sample sequenced in a study of cytomegalovirus exposure and HLA in healthy donors. The PCR was carried out with 60 Vbeta primers and 13 Jbeta primers. Profiled with immunoSEQ multiplex PCR; TCRdb holds only in-frame clones, not every one. Of approximately 52,000 clones detected, 60% to 80% appear once; the ten largest clones hold approximately 2.4%. Sequenced: PBMCs. The receptors were gathered from a female donor in good health and CMV-seronegative.

To note about this clone: Compared with germline, one end of the junction differs, possibly owing to a read error. Other nucleotide sequences from this sample produce the same CDR3. The V call is TRBV2, the J call TRBJ1-5; D is possibly TRBD1 (6 bases). Germline values: CDR1 SNHLY, CDR2 FYNNEI. This CDR3 is built from 17 residues. In DNA form, the CDR3 reads TGTGCCAGCAGCGCGGGGACATTGGGGAGGGGGAATCAGCCCCAGCATTTC. Amino acid sequence: CASSAGTLGRGNQPQHF. Full variable domain (missing parts from reference TRBV2 and TRBJ1-5): EPEVTQTPSHQVTQMGQEVILRCVPISNHLYFYWYRQILGQKVEFLVSFYNNEISEKSEIFDDQFSVERPDGSNFTLKIRSTKLEDSAMYFCASSAGTLGRGNQPQHFGDGTRLSIL.

V gene TRBV5-4 combines with J gene TRBJ2-1; tentative D call: TRBD2 (5 bases). The CDR3 is 16 amino acids. Germline assignment: CDR1 SGHNT and CDR2 YYREEE (reference sequence). V lost 0 bases to trimming and J lost 4 bases, with 14 bases between them. In nucleotides, the CDR3 is TGTGCCAGCAGCTTGGAACCCGGGGTTGTATACAATGAGCAGTTCTTC. The encoded protein is CASSLEPGVVYNEQFF.

This rearrangement joins TRBV28 to TRBJ1-2; perhaps TRBD1 as D (5 bases). This CDR3 has 11 amino acids. Germline CDR1 MDHEN, CDR2 SYDVKM. V lost 6 bases to trimming and J lost 5 bases, with 7 bases between them. This chain's CDR3 is CASRQVYGYTF. The CDR3 bases are TGTGCCAGCAGACAGGTTTATGGCTACACCTTC.

J is TRBJ2-1 and V is TRBV30, with 8 positions matching TRBD1. Germline trimming cut 3 bases from V and 9 bases from J; bases unmatched to any gene: 13. The CDR3 has 15 residues. Germline CDR1 is GTSNPN and CDR2 is SVGIG (reference sequence). The CDR3 loop is CAWRGTGGSLSEQFF. Written as DNA, the CDR3 is TGTGCCTGGAGGGGAACAGGGGGGAGTTTGAGTGAGCAGTTCTTC.

The chain uses TRBV18 and TRBJ2-1, with a tentative D call TRBD1 (5 bases). Between the trimmed V and J ends, which lost 6 bases and 0 bases, there was a span of 15 bases. Germline V gives CDR1 KGHSH, CDR2 LQKENI. The CDR3 contains 16 residues. CDR3 nucleotides: TGTGCCAGCTCTCCTCCCTCGACAGTCTCCTACAATGAGCAGTTCTTC. This sequence encodes CASSPPSTVSYNEQFF. Based on the CDR3 plus reference TRBV18 and TRBJ2-1, the full variable domain is NAGVMQNPRHLVRRRGQEARLRCSPMKGHSHVYWYRQLPEEGLKFMVYLQKENIIDESGMPKERFSAEFPKEGPSILRIQQVVRGDSAAYFCASSPPSTVSYNEQFFGPGTRLTVL.

The V call is TRBV5-1, the J call TRBJ2-7; a possible D gene is TRBD1 (5 bases). Germline V gene sequence: CDR1 SGHRS, CDR2 YFSETQ. V was trimmed by 2 bases and J by 3 bases, leaving 9 bases between them. The length of the CDR3 is 13 residues. CDR3 protein: CASSLEQDYEQYF. Written as DNA, the CDR3 is TGCGCCAGCAGCTTAGAACAGGACTACGAGCAGTACTTC.

In this sample, this clone turned up a few times. For the CDR3, the DNA is TGTGCCAGCAGCTCCGGGACTAGGGACCAAGAGACCCAGTACTTC. This sequence encodes CASSSGTRDQETQYF. This chain uses TRBV5-8 with TRBJ2-5, with 8 bases matching TRBD2. From germline, CDR1 is SGHTS and CDR2 YDEGEE. Trimming cost V 3 bases and J 0 bases; bases outside gene matches: 4. This CDR3 is built from 15 residues.

This clone was observed a handful of times. Here the CDR3 DNA reads TGTGCCAGCAGTTCCACCCCAACTAGATTTGTCTACGAGCAGTACTTC. It encodes CASSSTPTRFVYEQYF. The chain has TRBV27 and TRBJ2-7; perhaps TRBD2 as D (5 bases). The germline V gene encodes CDR1 MNHEY and CDR2 SMNVEV (reference sequence). CDR3 length: 16 residues. Trimming shortened V by 4 bases and J by 3 bases, and 19 bases separated the two germline ends.

The chain has TRBV11-1 and TRBJ2-7; a weak D match, TRBD2 (6 bases). The length of the CDR3 is 14 residues. Per the germline V gene, CDR1 is SGHAT and CDR2 is FQDESV (reference sequence). V was pared by 2 bases and J by 4 bases, with 12 bases between. CDR3 sequence reads: CASSLSGPGYEQYF. CDR3 nucleotide sequence: TGTGCCAGCAGCTTAAGCGGGCCTGGATACGAGCAGTACTTC.

This clone was counted only a few times. The chain links TRBV6-1 to TRBJ1-4, with D tentatively TRBD1 (5 bases). Germline CDR1 reads MNHNS; CDR2 reads SASEGT. This CDR3 has 14 amino acids. Deletions cut 7 bases from V and 6 bases from J, with 15 bases between. CDR3 protein: CASTRRGTDEKLFF. The CDR3 region has the DNA TGTGCCAGCACCCGACGGGGGACGGATGAAAAACTGTTTTTT.

The rearrangement uses TRBV5-6 and TRBJ1-1, with 7 bases fitting TRBD1. The CDR3 is 14 amino acids. The ends lost 3 bases at V and 1 base at J; junction bases unmatched: 3. Germline assignment: CDR1 SGHDT and CDR2 YYEEEE. Written as DNA, the CDR3 is TGTGCCAGCAGCTCCCAGGGGGGGAACACTGAAGCTTTCTTT. As protein: CASSSQGGNTEAFF.

This clone turned up a few times. The V call is TRBV6-6, the J call TRBJ2-2, with unresolved D. The CDR3 has 11 amino acids. The germline V and J ends were trimmed by 2 bases and 7 bases, with 2 bases remaining between them. Germline values: CDR1 MNHNY, CDR2 SVGAGI (reference sequence). The CDR3 nucleotides read TGTGCCAGCAGTTACCACGGGGAGCTGTTTTTT. It is translated as CASSYHGELFF.

Note on this clone: With only one base between it and a far larger clone, this is likely a read error. The chain uses TRBV14 and TRBJ2-7; 11 bases fit TRBD2. V gave up 0 bases and J gave up 3 bases; unmatched junction bases: 7. The CDR3 consists of 17 residues. Germline lookup yields CDR1 SGHDN and CDR2 FVKESK. The CDR3 here is CASSQEALAGVDYEQYF. The CDR3 region has the DNA TGTGCCAGCAGCCAAGAAGCACTAGCGGGAGTCGACTACGAGCAGTACTTC.

The rearrangement links TRBV30 to TRBJ2-5; 7 bases map to TRBD2. The J call may not be correct, given that the DNA end is closer to TRBJ2-7. The germline gives CDR1 GTSNPN, CDR2 SVGIG (reference sequence). This CDR3 has 13 amino acids. The CDR3 protein is CAWSRGREYEQYF. In DNA form, the CDR3 reads TGTGCCTGGAGCCGGGGGAGGGAATACGAGCAGTACTTC.

The chain joins TRBV25-1 to TRBJ1-1, with D perhaps matching TRBD1 (5 bases). The CDR3 sequence is 16 residues long. The V gene's germline CDR1 is MGHDK and CDR2 SYGVNS. Between the trimmed V and J ends, which lost 6 bases and 4 bases, there was a span of 21 bases. This CDR3 reads CASSLLADTQSTEAFF. Written as DNA, the CDR3 is TGTGCCAGCAGCCTTCTTGCGGACACCCAGAGCACTGAAGCTTTCTTT.

The chain uses TRBV5-1 and TRBJ2-3, with D tentatively TRBD1 (5 bases). This CDR3 comprises 14 residues. V shed 4 bases and J shed 2 bases, with 11 bases lying between them. CDR1 is SGHRS, CDR2 YFSETQ, per germline. CDR3 sequence (DNA): TGCGCCAGCAGCCAGGACACAAACACAGATACGCAGTATTTT. Its protein product is CASSQDTNTDTQYF.

The V and J genes are TRBV18 and TRBJ2-3; TRBD2 is a possible D gene (6 bases). V gave up 4 bases and J gave up 0 bases, with 11 bases separating them. Looked up from germline, CDR1 is KGHSH and CDR2 is LQKENI. The length of the CDR3 is 15 residues. CDR3 amino acids: CASSLVSGSTDTQYF. The CDR3 DNA reads TGTGCCAGCTCACTGGTTAGCGGTAGCACAGATACGCAGTATTTT.

The chain couples TRBV6-5 to TRBJ1-3; TRBD1 matches 8 bases. Germline V gene lookup returns CDR1 MNHEY and CDR2 SVGAGI. V shed 7 bases and J 0 bases; nucleotides not matched to a gene: 5. The CDR3 is 15 amino acids. The CDR3 DNA reads TGTGCCAGCACCGAGGACAGGGTCTCTGGAAACACCATATATTTT. Residues: CASTEDRVSGNTIYF.

This chain joins TRBV4-3 and TRBJ1-2; 7 positions agree with TRBD1. The V gene end was trimmed by 0 bases and the J gene end by 3 bases; junction bases not matched to a gene: 7. Per the germline V gene, CDR1 is LGHNA and CDR2 is YSLEER. This CDR3 spans 16 amino acids. CDR3 nucleotide sequence: TGCGCCAGCAGCCAAGACTTCGGACAGGCCTACTATGGCTACACCTTC. Encoded protein: CASSQDFGQAYYGYTF.

The rearrangement uses TRBV19 and TRBJ1-5; 10 bases line up with TRBD1. CDR3 size: 16 residues. V was clipped by 5 bases and J by 9 bases; unmatched bases: 13. Germline V gives CDR1 LNHDA, CDR2 SQIVND (reference sequence). The CDR3: CASSPGQGGLLGPQHF. The DNA for the CDR3 is TGTGCCAGTAGTCCCGGACAGGGGGGCCTCCTTGGGCCCCAGCATTTT.

Only one count was recorded for this clone. The rearrangement links TRBV6-5 to TRBJ2-7; perhaps TRBD2 as D (5 bases). Trimming left V 11 bases short and J 0 bases short, with 14 bases between. Germline assignment: CDR1 MNHEY and CDR2 SVGAGI. The CDR3 sequence is 13 residues long. CDR3 sequence reads: CAENGEPSYEQYF. The CDR3 coding sequence is TGTGCCGAAAACGGGGAGCCCTCCTACGAGCAGTACTTC.

The J gene is TRBJ1-6, the V gene TRBV5-1, with TRBD1 matching 9 bases. This CDR3 spans 15 amino acids. The germline gives CDR1 SGHRS, CDR2 YFSETQ. V was pared by 5 bases and J by 9 bases, with 9 bases of the junction left unmatched. Here the CDR3 DNA reads TGCGCCAGCAGGAACTTCCCGGACAGGGGTTCACCCCTCCACTTT. Its translation is CASRNFPDRGSPLHF.

This clone has just one count. At one boundary the junction diverges from the germline segment, which might be a read error. The rearrangement joins TRBV4-2 to TRBJ2-7, with 11 bases identical to TRBD2. The CDR3 extends over 15 amino acids. Germline values: CDR1 LGHNA, CDR2 YNFKEQ. The DNA for the CDR3 is TGTGCCAGCAGCCAAGAAAGGACTAGCGGGTACGTGCAGTACTTC. This codes for CASSQERTSGYVQYF.

The chain uses TRBV27 and TRBJ2-7; 10 bases fit TRBD1. CDR3 length: 13 residues. The junction had 6 bases not matched to a gene; V was cut back by 7 bases and J by 6 bases. Germline loops: CDR1 MNHEY, CDR2 SMNVEV (reference sequence). Here the CDR3 DNA reads TGTGCCAGCACCCCCGGACAGGGGGGCGAGCAGTACTTC. This codes for CASTPGQGGEQYF.

The chain combines TRBV19 with TRBJ2-2; 8 bases agree with TRBD2. Trimming removed 3 bases from V and 0 bases from J; junction bases left unmatched: 6. CDR3 length: 17 amino acids. Germline V lookup: CDR1 LNHDA, CDR2 SQIVND (reference sequence). This chain's CDR3 is CASSIPAGAANTGELFF. Here the CDR3 DNA reads TGTGCCAGTAGTATTCCAGCGGGGGCTGCGAACACCGGGGAGCTGTTTTTT.

In its sample, this clone was seen a few times. V usage is TRBV6-5 and J usage is TRBJ2-7; possible D gene TRBD2, 6 bases. Germline CDR1 is MNHEY and CDR2 is SVGAGI. V lost 5 bases, J lost 2 bases, and 16 bases lay in between. The length of the CDR3 is 15 residues. This chain's CDR3 is CASSRRLGATYEQYF. The CDR3 DNA follows: TGTGCCAGCAGTCGTCGACTAGGAGCGACCTACGAGCAGTACTTC.

The V call is TRBV11-2, the J call TRBJ1-2, with D unresolved. Deletions cut 0 bases from V and 6 bases from J, with 14 bases between. The CDR3 has 15 amino acids. The germline CDR1 and CDR2 sequences are SGHAT and FQNNGV. The DNA of the CDR3 is TGTGCCAGCAGCTTAGATCCGGCAGCGTGGCATGGCTACACCTTC. Translating it yields CASSLDPAAWHGYTF.

The rearrangement links TRBV19 to TRBJ2-5; possibly TRBD2 for D (6 bases). Trimming stripped 5 bases from V and 5 bases from J, with 15 bases between. Germline V lookup: CDR1 LNHDA, CDR2 SQIVND (reference sequence). This CDR3 contains 14 residues. DNA of the CDR3: TGTGCCAGTAGTCTCGGGGGAAAGGTGGAGACCCAGTACTTC. Translated, it gives CASSLGGKVETQYF.

About this clone: A read error may account for a junction end that differs from germline. This chain joins TRBV7-9 and TRBJ2-7; 10 bases fit TRBD2. CDR1 SEHNR and CDR2 FQNEAQ come from the germline V gene (reference sequence). The CDR3 is 17 residues long. The CDR3 bases are TGTTCCAGCAGCTTAGCAGGTAGCGGGGGGCCAGGCTACGAGCAGTACTTC. This encodes CSSSLAGSGGPGYEQYF.